The next 5 T cell receptor beta chains were all read from a single sample in a study of cytomegalovirus exposure and HLA in healthy donors. Profiling relied on immunoSEQ multiplex PCR, and the TCRdb table lists in-frame clones only, not all of them. The profile shows over 150,000 clones, roughly 84% of them singletons. Sequencing input: PBMCs. The source of these receptors is a woman aged 25-40 years in good health and CMV-seropositive.

This clone was counted only a few times. The V call is TRBV29-1, the J call TRBJ1-5; D may be TRBD1 (6 bases). From germline, CDR1 is SQVTM and CDR2 ANQGSEA. Trimming shortened V by 7 bases and J by 2 bases, and 15 bases separated the two germline ends. The CDR3 spans 14 residues. The CDR3 DNA follows: TGCAGCGCTACGGCGGCAGGGGGCAATCAGCCCCAGCATTTT. This sequence encodes CSATAAGGNQPQHF.

The rearrangement joins TRBV7-9 to TRBJ1-2, with D tentatively TRBD1 (6 bases). The V end was cut by 4 bases, the J end by 4 bases, with 13 bases between. Per the germline V gene, CDR1 is SEHNR and CDR2 is FQNEAQ (reference sequence). This CDR3 spans 14 amino acids. The CDR3 loop is CASSSPDSFYGYTF. As DNA, the CDR3 is TGTGCCAGCAGCTCTCCGGACAGCTTCTATGGCTACACCTTC.

This clone was observed a single time. The chain recombines TRBV6-5 with TRBJ2-1; D not resolved. Germline loops: CDR1 MNHEY, CDR2 SVGAGI. V was cut by 6 bases and J by 4 bases, with 13 bases left in between. This CDR3 has 14 amino acids. The CDR3 DNA sequence: TGTGCCAGCAGCCCCCGCGCGCTTTACAATGAGCAGTTCTTC. Its translation: CASSPRALYNEQFF.

The rearrangement joins TRBV7-2 to TRBJ2-1; 9 bases fit TRBD2. There are 16 residues in the CDR3. Germline loops: CDR1 SGHTA, CDR2 FQGNSA. Trimming cost V 5 bases and J 0 bases; bases outside gene matches: 5. Here the CDR3 DNA reads TGTGCCAGCAGCACCAGACTAGCGGACTCCTACAATGAGCAGTTCTTC. Residues: CASSTRLADSYNEQFF.

The chain couples TRBV28 to TRBJ1-3, with a possible D match to TRBD1 (6 bases). Trimming left V 5 bases short and J 5 bases short, with 10 bases between. CDR1 is MDHEN and CDR2 is SYDVKM in the germline V gene. The CDR3 loop spans 13 amino acids. CDR3 loop: CASSNTGRNTIYF. As DNA, the CDR3 is TGTGCCAGCAGTAATACAGGGAGAAACACCATATATTTT.